The entry below describes one T cell receptor (beta chain). The source of the sample is a study of blood T cell repertoires in COVID-19. CDR1 and CDR2 (germline): MDHEN, SYDVKM. The CDR3 length is 15 residues. V lost 3 bases and J 4 bases, leaving 10 bases between the germline ends. The method was immunoSEQ multiplex PCR; TCRdb's version includes in-frame clones alone and lacks a portion of them. The repertoire holds around 220,000 clones, with around 90% as singletons. This chain joins TRBV28 and TRBJ1-6; D unresolved. The sequence derives from a man younger than 35 with active or convalescent COVID-19. The sample comprised peripheral blood. The CDR3 bases are TGTGCCAGCAGTTTTGCCAACTCTTATAATTCACCCCTCCACTTT. Translating gives CASSFANSYNSPLHF.